The clone carrying this T cell receptor beta chain was seen a handful of times. This entry belongs to a study of blood T cell repertoires in COVID-19. Study at large: Collection of acute and convalescent COVID-19 samples took place in the United States, Italy and Spain. From T cells, B-cell-depleted T cells, or PBMCs came the material, which was cDNA or gDNA.

Original processing notes: Quantification of nucleated cells was approximated via reference gene primer amplification. Measured with immunoSEQ multiplex PCR; TCRdb has only the in-frame clones, and not every one. V, J and clone size derive from that table, while D and trimming were established from the DNA sequence. Seen here are 150,000 to 200,000 clones, approximately 80% observed once, and the top ten hold 7%. This CDR3 has 12 residues. CDR1 and CDR2 (germline): LGHDT, YNNKEL (reference sequence). Trimming at V came to 6 bases and at J to 5 bases, leaving 2 bases not matched to a gene. Followed over time, Seattle patients had been enrolled while infection was active.

The chain combines TRBV3-1 (or the pseudogene TRBV3-2) with TRBJ2-5; 8 nucleotides line up with TRBD2. Sample: peripheral blood. The receptor was isolated from a woman between 40 and 55 years old with COVID-19, enrolled during active disease. CDR3 sequence: CASRSGGETQYF. DNA of the CDR3: TGTGCCAGCAGGTCGGGGGGGGAGACCCAGTACTTC.